This T cell receptor (beta chain) originates from a study of blood T cells in healthy people across ages. The wider study: With template switching, about one barcoded beta molecule was captured per two T cells.

As to this clonotype: What it binds is not known.

Germline V CDR1 and CDR2: MNHEY, SVGEGT. J was trimmed by 4 bases and V by 6 bases; bases with no gene match: 14. The CDR3 is made up of 16 amino acids. Study results and caveats: Possibly, changes in expanded clonotypes were confounded because donor CMV status was unknown. Getting older went along with TCR beta diversity per million T cells dropping roughly linearly.

The second PCR ran about 7 to 12 cycles with a sample-barcoded 5' primer and J-beta primers. Carrying 12 random nucleotides, a template-switch adaptor labeled each individual cDNA molecule. TCRdb reprocessed the 5' RACE reads via MiXCR and lists one record per CDR3 protein. The sample has about 1.6 million distinct CDR3 sequences; roughly 32% are singletons. Material: blood. The TCR originated in a woman in her thirties in good health. The chain combines TRBV6-2 or TRBV6-3 with TRBJ2-7; 8 positions agree with TRBD2. CDR3 in amino acids: CASSPRTGRAKYEQYF. The DNA for the CDR3 is TGTGCCAGCAGCCCCCGGACCGGGAGGGCCAAGTACGAGCAGTACTTC.